The next 14 T cell receptor beta chains were all read from a single sample in a study of shared clonotypes between healthy human individuals. Some clones are missing from TCRdb's copy, which holds only in-frame ones; the method was immunoSEQ multiplex PCR. The sample records 1,400,000 or so clones, approximately 98.5% being singletons. The sample taken for sequencing was naive CD4+ T cells sorted from blood. Subset meaning: CD45RA+ positively selected. All receptors come from a man aged 25 to 45 in good health.

The CDR3 DNA reads as TGTGCCATCGGGTCGGGAGAGGTAAATGAGCAGTTCTTC. The encoded protein is CAIGSGEVNEQFF. This chain joins TRBV10-3 and TRBJ2-1, with D perhaps TRBD2 (6 bases). The V end was cut by 8 bases, the J end by 7 bases, with 15 bases between. Germline V lookup: CDR1 ENHRY, CDR2 SYGVKD. This CDR3 has 13 residues.

The chain recombines TRBV7-6 with TRBJ2-3, with 12 positions matching TRBD2. J was trimmed by 2 bases and V by 4 bases; bases with no gene match: 4. The CDR3 totals 16 residues. Germline V gene data show CDR1 as SGHVS and CDR2 as FNYEAQ. The CDR3 DNA is TGTGCCAGCAGCTCTCTAGCGGGAGGGTTCACAGATACGCAGTATTTT. It is translated as CASSSLAGGFTDTQYF.

The rearrangement uses TRBV29-1 and TRBJ2-5, with 9 bases aligning to TRBD1. This CDR3 is 13 amino acids long. The germline gives CDR1 SQVTM, CDR2 ANQGSEA. Unmatched junction bases numbered 6, after V lost 6 bases and J lost 4 bases. CDR3 amino acids: CSVITGGAETQYF. CDR3 nucleotide sequence: TGCAGCGTCATAACAGGGGGCGCAGAGACCCAGTACTTC.

In this sample, this clone turned up once. The chain carries TRBV5-8 and TRBJ1-5; D perhaps matches TRBD1 (5 bases). This CDR3 contains 16 residues. Germline assignment: CDR1 SGHTS and CDR2 YDEGEE. V lost 0 bases and J 6 bases, leaving 16 bases between the germline ends. The CDR3 DNA reads TGTGCCAGCAGCTTGGAAGGGGAGGTTAGGGGTCAGCCCCAGCATTTT. It yields the protein CASSLEGEVRGQPQHF.

The chain carries TRBV20-1 and TRBJ2-1; 8 bases are shared with TRBD1. CDR3 length: 11 amino acids. The germline gives CDR1 DFQATT, CDR2 SNEGSKA (reference sequence). The trim removed 4 bases at V and 13 bases at J, leaving 6 bases unmatched. The CDR3 region is CSATQGQGQFF. The CDR3 DNA reads as TGCAGTGCTACCCAAGGACAGGGTCAGTTCTTC.

V usage is TRBV11-2 and J usage is TRBJ2-7; the match to TRBD1 covers 7 bases. J was trimmed by 3 bases and V by 4 bases; bases with no gene match: 15. This CDR3 region has 17 residues. Germline values: CDR1 SGHAT, CDR2 FQNNGV. This CDR3 is CASSSILPWTGGYEQYF. For the CDR3, the DNA is TGTGCCAGCAGCTCAATCCTACCCTGGACAGGAGGCTACGAGCAGTACTTC.

The chain employs TRBV7-9 and TRBJ1-5, with 7 bases fitting TRBD1. CDR1 and CDR2 (germline): SEHNR, FQNEAQ (reference sequence). The CDR3 is 15 amino acids. With V trimmed by 5 bases and J by 9 bases, 13 bases remained unmatched. The CDR3 protein is CASSPLTGPTGPQHF. The CDR3, as DNA: TGTGCCAGCAGCCCTTTGACAGGGCCGACGGGGCCCCAGCATTTT.

This clone was recorded once. The V and J genes are TRBV28 and TRBJ2-7; TRBD1 agrees at 7 bases. V lost 7 bases to trimming and J lost 2 bases; unmatched junction nucleotides: 8. The CDR3 is 14 residues long. Germline CDR1 is MDHEN and CDR2 is SYDVKM. CDR3 in amino acids: CASNGPGTAYEQYF. For the CDR3, the DNA is TGTGCCAGCAATGGCCCCGGGACAGCCTACGAGCAGTACTTC.

This chain joins TRBV7-3 and TRBJ1-2, with no clear D. The CDR3 is 13 residues long. Germline V gene sequence: CDR1 SGHTA, CDR2 FQGTGA. With 2 bases removed from V and 8 bases from J, the gap between germline ends came to 12 bases. The CDR3 spells CASSLEPSSGYTF. As DNA, the CDR3 is TGTGCCAGCAGCTTAGAGCCCTCTAGCGGCTACACCTTC.

J is TRBJ2-6 and V is TRBV28; TRBD1 matches 8 bases. The V gene end was trimmed by 7 bases and the J gene end by 4 bases; junction bases not matched to a gene: 6. The CDR3 totals 15 residues. Looked up from germline, CDR1 is MDHEN and CDR2 is SYDVKM. CDR3: CASITGQAGANVLTF. The DNA for the CDR3 is TGTGCCAGCATCACGGGACAGGCCGGGGCCAACGTCCTGACTTTC. The whole variable domain, filled in from reference TRBV28 and TRBJ2-6, reads DVKVTQSSRYLVKRTGEKVFLECVQDMDHENMFWYRQDPGLGLRLIYFSYDVKMKEKGDIPEGYSVSREKKERFSLILESASTNQTSMYLCASITGQAGANVLTFGAGSRLTVL.

J is TRBJ2-1 and V is TRBV5-1, with 13 bases fitting TRBD2. Unmatched junction bases numbered 6, after V lost 3 bases and J lost 0 bases. The CDR3 contains 18 residues. The V gene's germline CDR1 is SGHRS and CDR2 YFSETQ. CDR3: CASSWGGTSGNSYNEQFF. The DNA for the CDR3 is TGCGCCAGCAGCTGGGGAGGGACTAGCGGGAACTCCTACAATGAGCAGTTCTTC.

This clone was seen a single time. The rearrangement joins TRBV5-4 to TRBJ2-7; D not certain. Trimming removed 0 bases at V and 0 bases at J, with 10 bases between. Germline V lookup: CDR1 SGHNT, CDR2 YYREEE (reference sequence). CDR3 size: 15 residues. The CDR3 here is CASSLVGRSSYEQYF. In DNA, the CDR3 is TGTGCCAGCAGCTTGGTTGGCAGGAGCTCCTACGAGCAGTACTTC. Full variable domain (outside the CDR3, taken from reference TRBV5-4 and TRBJ2-7): ETGVTQSPTHLIKTRGQQVTLRCSSQSGHNTVSWYQQALGQGPQFIFQYYREEENGRGNFPPRFSGLQFPNYSSELNVNALELDDSALYLCASSLVGRSSYEQYFGPGTRLTVT.

The chain uses TRBV10-1 and TRBJ2-3; 7 bases align to TRBD1. The CDR3 length is 12 residues. The V and J ends lost 8 bases and 7 bases, in that order; junction bases with no gene match: 6. CDR1 is WNHNN and CDR2 is SYGVQD in the germline V gene (reference sequence). The CDR3 region has the DNA TGCGCCAGCCGGGGACAGTTTAATACGCAGTATTTT. Protein product: CASRGQFNTQYF.

The V gene is TRBV30, the J gene TRBJ2-7; 7 bases are a match to TRBD1. Trimming at V came to 4 bases and at J to 2 bases, leaving 8 bases not matched to a gene. The CDR3 is 14 amino acids. The germline V gene has CDR1 GTSNPN and CDR2 SVGIG (reference sequence). This CDR3 reads CAWTRQGRAYEQYF. The CDR3 DNA sequence: TGTGCCTGGACGAGACAGGGTCGGGCCTACGAGCAGTACTTC.